This T cell receptor beta chain was documented in a study of T-cell reconstitution after alpha-beta-depleted transplantation in children. Unique molecular identifiers were built into the TCRbeta library. From the PCR reads, TCRdb called clonotypes with MiXCR, one entry per CDR3 protein. The sample gives some 600,000 distinct CDR3 sequences, 10% to 15% of which show up once; over 2% is in the top ten. Per the germline V gene, CDR1 is SGHVS and CDR2 is FQNEAQ. The germline V and J ends were trimmed by 5 bases and 5 bases, with 14 bases remaining between them. The CDR3 runs to 14 residues. The chain links TRBV7-8 to TRBJ2-3; perhaps TRBD2 as D (6 bases). The TCR was taken from a male patient younger than 18 who had a stem cell transplant for acute myeloid leukemia, so the T cells may come from the graft donor. The sample in question was PBMCs, mostly from graft donor cells, obtained 360 days after TCRalphabeta/CD19-depleted stem cell transplant. The CDR3 loop is CASSPRRGLDTQYF. For the CDR3, the DNA is TGTGCCAGCAGCCCGCGGCGGGGCTTAGATACGCAGTATTTT.